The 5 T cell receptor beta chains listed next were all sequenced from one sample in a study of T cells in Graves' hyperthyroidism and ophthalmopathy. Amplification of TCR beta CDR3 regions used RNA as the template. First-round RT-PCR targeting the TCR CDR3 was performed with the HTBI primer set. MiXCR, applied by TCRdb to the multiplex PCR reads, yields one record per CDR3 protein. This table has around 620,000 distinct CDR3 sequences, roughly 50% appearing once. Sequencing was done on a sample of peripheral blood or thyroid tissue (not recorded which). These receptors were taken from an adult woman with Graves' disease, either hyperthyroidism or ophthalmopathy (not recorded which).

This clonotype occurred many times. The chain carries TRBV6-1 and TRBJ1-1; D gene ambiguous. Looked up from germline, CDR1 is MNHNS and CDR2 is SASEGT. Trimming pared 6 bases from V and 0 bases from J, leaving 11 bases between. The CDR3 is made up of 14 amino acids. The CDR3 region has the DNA TGTGCCAGCAGGCGGGCAAGTATGAACACTGAAGCTTTCTTT. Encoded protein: CASRRASMNTEAFF.

As DNA, the CDR3 is TGTGCCAGCAGCTTAGCGTTCGGACAGAACTATGGCTACACCTTC. It yields the protein CASSLAFGQNYGYTF. The chain combines TRBV7-9 with TRBJ1-2; TRBD1 might be the D (6 bases). The CDR3 is made up of 15 amino acids. CDR1 and CDR2 (germline): SEHNR, FQNEAQ (reference sequence). V was clipped by 0 bases and J by 2 bases, with 10 bases between them.

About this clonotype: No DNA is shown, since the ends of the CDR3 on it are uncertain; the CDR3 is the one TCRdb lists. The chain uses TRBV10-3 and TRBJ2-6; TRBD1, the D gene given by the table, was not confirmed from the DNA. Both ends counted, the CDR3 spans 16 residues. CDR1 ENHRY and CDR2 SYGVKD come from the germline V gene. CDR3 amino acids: CAISEEGSGRWLHLRF.

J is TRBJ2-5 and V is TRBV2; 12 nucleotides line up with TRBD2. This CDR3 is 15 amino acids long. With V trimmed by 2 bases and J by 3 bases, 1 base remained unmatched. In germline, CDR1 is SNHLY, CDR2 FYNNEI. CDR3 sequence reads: CASSERLAGEETQYF. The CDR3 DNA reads TGTGCCAGCAGTGAAAGACTAGCGGGAGAAGAGACCCAGTACTTC.

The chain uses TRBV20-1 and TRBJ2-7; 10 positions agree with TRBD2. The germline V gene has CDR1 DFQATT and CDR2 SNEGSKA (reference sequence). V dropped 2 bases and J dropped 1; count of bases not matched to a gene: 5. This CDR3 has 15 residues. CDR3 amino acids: CSARPIAGGSYEQYF. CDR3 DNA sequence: TGCAGTGCTAGACCCATAGCGGGAGGTTCCTACGAGCAGTACTTC.